One sample yielded the 24 T cell receptor beta chains listed below, sequenced in a study of CD8+ T cells in alopecia areata. The treatment denotes: oral pan-JAK inhibitor, 5-10 mg twice daily. Extraction of RNA preceded its reverse transcription into cDNA, which served as the sequencing template. Repertoires were generated with immunoSEQ multiplex PCR, while TCRdb's copy carries only in-frame clones and drops some. The table lists around 290,000 clones, 58% of them singletons. The sequencing used CD4+ T cells sorted from blood, collected at week 24, from a patient treated with tofacitinib. The receptors stem from a human donor with alopecia areata.

This clone has a handful of counts. This chain links TRBV7-8 with TRBJ2-3; TRBD2 matches 10 bases. Germline CDR1 is SGHVS and CDR2 is FQNEAQ. The V and J ends lost 5 bases and 0 bases, in that order; junction bases with no gene match: 2. CDR3 length: 15 residues. The CDR3 sequence is CASSLSGGSTDTQYF. The CDR3 DNA sequence: TGTGCCAGCAGCCTTAGCGGGGGGAGCACAGATACGCAGTATTTT.

The chain uses TRBV28 and TRBJ1-1, with D perhaps TRBD1 (5 bases). Germline CDR1 reads MDHEN; CDR2 reads SYDVKM. This CDR3 is built from 13 residues. Trimming left V 7 bases short and J 4 bases short, with 13 bases between. CDR3 nucleotide sequence: TGTGCCAGCACCAATGGGGCGAGCACTGAAGCTTTCTTT. Translation: CASTNGASTEAFF.

This clone has a single count. The chain uses TRBV7-2 and TRBJ1-2, with D tentatively TRBD1 (6 bases). V was shortened by 5 bases and J by 1 base, with 11 bases between the two germline ends. The CDR3 has 14 residues. Germline assignment: CDR1 SGHTA and CDR2 FQGNSA. CDR3 in amino acids: CASSPGTFNYGYTF. CDR3 nucleotide sequence: TGTGCCAGCAGCCCCGGGACATTTAACTATGGCTACACCTTC.

The chain couples TRBV7-2 to TRBJ1-2; TRBD1 matches at 7 bases. This CDR3 has 13 residues. Germline trimming cut 1 base from V and 8 bases from J; bases unmatched to any gene: 4. The germline gives CDR1 SGHTA, CDR2 FQGNSA. CDR3 DNA: TGTGCCAGCAGCTTAGAACAGGGGTTCGGCTACACCTTC. This translates into CASSLEQGFGYTF.

This rearrangement joins TRBV11-2 to TRBJ2-7, with D maybe TRBD2 (6 bases). Between the trimmed V and J ends, which lost 1 base and 2 bases, there was a span of 18 bases. CDR3 length: 17 amino acids. The germline V gene encodes CDR1 SGHAT and CDR2 FQNNGV. CDR3 protein: CASSLAIGTPVPYEQYF. CDR3 nucleotide sequence: TGTGCCAGCAGCTTAGCCATCGGGACTCCCGTTCCCTACGAGCAGTACTTC.

This clone was detected only a few times. The CDR3, as DNA: TGTGCCAGCAGCTTAGATCGGGCGAATGAGCAGTTCTTC. It is translated as CASSLDRANEQFF. This rearrangement joins TRBV11-2 to TRBJ2-1; D uncertain. Trimming left V 0 bases short and J 7 bases short, with 7 bases between. This CDR3 comprises 13 residues. Germline V CDR1 and CDR2: SGHAT, FQNNGV. The complete variable domain, with remaining parts taken from reference TRBV11-2 and TRBJ2-1, reads EAGVAQSPRYKIIEKRQSVAFWCNPISGHATLYWYQQILGQGPKLLIQFQNNGVVDDSQLPKDRFSAERLKGVDSTLKIQPAKLEDSAVYLCASSLDRANEQFFGPGTRLTVL.

The chain combines TRBV4-1 with TRBJ1-1; no reliable D call. The germline V gene encodes CDR1 MGHRA and CDR2 YSYEKL. Trimming shortened V by 1 base and J by 2 bases, and 8 bases separated the two germline ends. The CDR3 loop spans 14 amino acids. The DNA of the CDR3 is TGCGCCAGCAGCCAAGTATACGGTAACACTGAAGCTTTCTTT. This encodes CASSQVYGNTEAFF.

The chain joins TRBV30 to TRBJ1-3, with D uncertain. The V gene lost 3 bases and the J gene lost 7 bases, with 10 bases spanning the gap. From germline, CDR1 is GTSNPN and CDR2 SVGIG (reference sequence). The CDR3 spans 12 residues. The CDR3 DNA reads as TGTGCCTGGAGCCCCCGACGGAACACCATATATTTT. Residues: CAWSPRRNTIYF. Full variable domain (rest looked up from reference TRBV30 and TRBJ1-3): SQTIHQWPATLVQPVGSPLSLECTVEGTSNPNLYWYRQAAGRGLQLLFYSVGIGQISSEVPQNLSASRPQDRQFILSSKKLLLSDSGFYLCAWSPRRNTIYFGEGSWLTVV.

V and J are TRBV15 and TRBJ2-3; no firm D call. The germline V and J ends were trimmed by 0 bases and 5 bases, with 6 bases remaining between them. Germline values: CDR1 LNHNV, CDR2 YYDKDF (reference sequence). The CDR3 is 13 amino acids. The CDR3 loop is CATSRDHQDTQYF. The CDR3 DNA follows: TGTGCCACCAGCAGAGATCACCAAGATACGCAGTATTTT. The full variable domain, rest sourced from reference TRBV15 and TRBJ2-3, is DAMVIQNPRYQVTQFGKPVTLSCSQTLNHNVMYWYQQKSSQAPKLLFHYYDKDFNNEADTPDNFQSRRPNTSFCFLDIRSPGLGDTAMYLCATSRDHQDTQYFGPGTRLTVL.

In its sample, this clone was seen a few times. The V call is TRBV30, the J call TRBJ2-7, with TRBD2 matching over 8 bases. The CDR3 totals 13 residues. Germline V gene sequence: CDR1 GTSNPN, CDR2 SVGIG (reference sequence). Trimming at V came to 0 bases and at J to 2 bases, leaving 0 bases not matched to a gene. CDR3 sequence: CAWSVRGAYEQYF. The CDR3 DNA follows: TGTGCCTGGAGTGTGCGGGGGGCCTACGAGCAGTACTTC.

The sample holds one count of this clone. The genes are TRBV4-1 and TRBJ1-3; D is uncertain. Germline assignment: CDR1 MGHRA and CDR2 YSYEKL. V was cut by 1 base and J by 3 bases, with 7 bases left in between. The CDR3 covers 14 residues. This chain's CDR3 is CASSQAASGNTIYF. The CDR3 DNA reads TGCGCCAGCAGCCAAGCCGCCAGTGGAAACACCATATATTTT.

The CDR3 spells CASSDTVPGEKLFF. The CDR3 DNA reads TGTGCCAGCAGTGATACAGTCCCGGGCGAAAAACTGTTTTTT. This chain connects TRBV2 to TRBJ1-4, with D uncertain. Germline assignment: CDR1 SNHLY and CDR2 FYNNEI. V lost 3 bases and J 8 bases, leaving 13 bases between the germline ends. CDR3 size: 14 residues.

The chain has TRBV4-1 and TRBJ2-5; TRBD2 is a possible D gene (6 bases). V dropped 4 bases and J dropped 4 bases, with 10 bases sitting between them. CDR1 is MGHRA and CDR2 is YSYEKL in the germline V gene. The CDR3 totals 13 residues. CDR3 amino acids: CASSLAASETQYF. CDR3 nucleotides: TGCGCCAGCAGCCTAGCGGCGTCAGAGACCCAGTACTTC.

As concerns this clone: This specimen includes other DNA sequences encoding the same CDR3. The V call is TRBV29-1, the J call TRBJ1-2, with D hard to call. V was cut by 7 bases and J by 2 bases, with 11 bases left in between. CDR1 and CDR2 (germline): SQVTM, ANQGSEA. The CDR3 is 12 residues long. The CDR3 region has the DNA TGCAGCGCTTGGACTGGGAACTATGGCTACACCTTC. It encodes CSAWTGNYGYTF.

The rearrangement joins TRBV9 to TRBJ2-1, with TRBD1 as a possible D gene (6 bases). Germline CDR1 is SGDLS and CDR2 is YYNGEE. The CDR3 consists of 15 residues. Trimming removed 2 bases at V and 4 bases at J, with 13 bases between. The CDR3 nucleotides are TGTGCCAGCAGCGTCGCCCAAAGGGGGTACAATGAGCAGTTCTTC. This encodes CASSVAQRGYNEQFF. Using reference TRBV9 and TRBJ2-1 for the parts outside the CDR3, the full variable domain is DSGVTQTPKHLITATGQRVTLRCSPRSGDLSVYWYQQSLDQGLQFLIQYYNGEERAKGNILERFSAQQFPDLHSELNLSSLELGDSALYFCASSVAQRGYNEQFFGPGTRLTVL.

J is TRBJ1-5 and V is TRBV9; D may be TRBD1 (6 bases). V was cut by 3 bases and J by 4 bases, with 14 bases left in between. This CDR3 has 15 amino acids. Per the germline V gene, CDR1 is SGDLS and CDR2 is YYNGEE. This CDR3 is CASSESGGGNQPQHF. CDR3 coding DNA: TGTGCCAGCAGCGAGTCGGGGGGCGGTAATCAGCCCCAGCATTTT. The whole variable domain, remainder taken from reference TRBV9 and TRBJ1-5, is DSGVTQTPKHLITATGQRVTLRCSPRSGDLSVYWYQQSLDQGLQFLIQYYNGEERAKGNILERFSAQQFPDLHSELNLSSLELGDSALYFCASSESGGGNQPQHFGDGTRLSIL.

J is TRBJ1-2 and V is TRBV7-2, with D hard to call. Trimming shortened V by 4 bases and J by 8 bases, and 14 bases separated the two germline ends. The CDR3 runs 13 residues. The germline V gene has CDR1 SGHTA and CDR2 FQGNSA. The CDR3 loop is CASSSVDPGGYTF. The CDR3 DNA reads as TGTGCCAGCAGCTCGGTCGATCCGGGCGGCTACACCTTC.

The V gene is TRBV5-1, the J gene TRBJ1-1; D is perhaps TRBD1 (6 bases). CDR3 size: 15 residues. Germline V gene sequence: CDR1 SGHRS, CDR2 YFSETQ. Trimming cost V 0 bases and J 6 bases, with 15 bases left between them. CDR3 sequence: CASSLEQGRDAEAFF. The CDR3 nucleotides are TGCGCCAGCAGCTTGGAACAGGGCAGGGACGCTGAAGCTTTCTTT.

This clone appeared a single time. The genes are TRBV5-1 and TRBJ1-1; D uncertain. The V gene lost 0 bases and the J gene lost 0 bases, with 3 bases spanning the gap. CDR1 SGHRS and CDR2 YFSETQ come from the germline V gene. This CDR3 contains 13 residues. The CDR3 DNA reads as TGCGCCAGCAGCTTGGTTGTGAACACTGAAGCTTTCTTT. Amino acids: CASSLVVNTEAFF.

This clone was counted a few times. Other DNA variants within this sample encode the same CDR3. This chain connects TRBV29-1 to TRBJ2-7; D is possibly TRBD1 (5 bases). The germline V gene encodes CDR1 SQVTM and CDR2 ANQGSEA. Trimming left V 2 bases short and J 2 bases short, with 7 bases between. CDR3 size: 12 residues. The CDR3 DNA follows: TGCAGCGTTGAAAGGGGAACCTACGAGCAGTACTTC. Its protein product is CSVERGTYEQYF.

This sequence joins TRBV29-1 and TRBJ1-2; D remains unclear. V dropped 2 bases and J dropped 8 bases, with 15 bases sitting between them. Germline CDR1 SQVTM, CDR2 ANQGSEA. This CDR3 has 13 residues. CDR3 coding DNA: TGCAGCGTTGAATCGGGGTATTCCCAAGGCTACACCTTC. The encoded protein is CSVESGYSQGYTF.

The V call is TRBV30, the J call TRBJ1-2, with D hard to call. Germline V CDR1 and CDR2: GTSNPN, SVGIG (reference sequence). This CDR3 contains 12 residues. The V end was cut by 1 base, the J end by 4 bases, with 7 bases between. CDR3 sequence reads: CAWSGRPYGYTF. The CDR3 DNA is TGTGCCTGGAGTGGGCGCCCCTATGGCTACACCTTC.

The chain has TRBV29-1 and TRBJ2-1, with TRBD1 as a possible D gene (6 bases). Germline assignment: CDR1 SQVTM and CDR2 ANQGSEA. V was pared by 6 bases and J by 0 bases, with 15 bases between. CDR3 size: 15 residues. The CDR3 region is CSVGSQGFSYNEQFF. Here the CDR3 DNA reads TGCAGCGTGGGTTCACAGGGTTTCTCCTACAATGAGCAGTTCTTC.

This clone was observed a handful of times. The chain links TRBV18 to TRBJ1-5; TRBD1 matches at 10 bases. This CDR3 region has 15 residues. Looked up from germline, CDR1 is KGHSH and CDR2 is LQKENI. Germline trimming cut 0 bases from V and 5 bases from J; bases unmatched to any gene: 1. CDR3 residues: CASSPPGQGHQPQHF. As DNA, the CDR3 is TGTGCCAGCTCACCACCGGGACAGGGGCATCAGCCCCAGCATTTT.